This T cell receptor (beta chain) came from a study of identical twins. TCRdb reprocessed the 5' RACE reads via MiXCR and lists one record per CDR3 protein. The sample yields 690,000 or so distinct CDR3 sequences, more than 6.5% seen once. The sample was also linked to a second study, of yellow fever vaccine responses in identical twins.

The source material was PBMCs. The clonotype comes from a woman in her late teens or twenties in good health.

The CDR3 reads CASSVQEPSYEQYF. In DNA, the CDR3 is TGTGCCAGCAGTGTTCAGGAACCCTCCTACGAGCAGTACTTC. V usage is TRBV25-1 and J usage is TRBJ2-7; D remains unclear. CDR1 is MGHDK, CDR2 SYGVNS, per germline. V lost 4 bases and J lost 0, with 10 bases in between. The length of the CDR3 is 14 residues.